The clone carrying this T cell receptor beta chain was recorded only once. The data derive from a study of T cell changes during pregnancy in multiple sclerosis. V lost 7 bases to trimming and J lost 1 base, with 10 bases between them. Germline V gives CDR1 SNHLY, CDR2 FYNNEI. The CDR3 length is 14 residues. TCRdb keeps only in-frame clones here, not all; method: immunoSEQ multiplex PCR. The sample holds 56,000 or so clones; 85% to 95% are singletons and the top ten take just over 0.65%. Material: CD4+ T cells from peripheral blood mononuclear cells, obtained in the third trimester of pregnancy. V and J are TRBV2 and TRBJ2-2, with a tentative D call TRBD2 (5 bases). The clonotype originates from a female donor with multiple sclerosis, enrolled in a pregnancy study. CDR3 coding DNA: TGTGCCAGCAAGGGAGTCGGGAACACCGGGGAGCTGTTTTTT. Amino acids: CASKGVGNTGELFF.